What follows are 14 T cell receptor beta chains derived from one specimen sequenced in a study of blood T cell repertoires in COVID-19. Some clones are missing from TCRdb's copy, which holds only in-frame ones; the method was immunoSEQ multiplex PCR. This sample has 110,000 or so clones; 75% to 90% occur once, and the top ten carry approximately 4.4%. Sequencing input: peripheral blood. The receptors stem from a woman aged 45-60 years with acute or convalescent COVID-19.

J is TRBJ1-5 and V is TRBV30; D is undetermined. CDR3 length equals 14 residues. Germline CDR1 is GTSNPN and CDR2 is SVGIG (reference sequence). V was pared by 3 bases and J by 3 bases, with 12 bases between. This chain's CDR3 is CAWSGQRFNQPQHF. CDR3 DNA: TGTGCCTGGAGCGGGCAGCGGTTCAATCAGCCCCAGCATTTT.

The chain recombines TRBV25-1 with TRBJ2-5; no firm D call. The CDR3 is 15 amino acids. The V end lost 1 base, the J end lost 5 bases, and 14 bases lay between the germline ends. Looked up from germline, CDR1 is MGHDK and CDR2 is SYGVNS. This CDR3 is CASSESSILGETQYF. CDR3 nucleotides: TGTGCCAGCAGTGAATCATCGATCCTCGGGGAGACCCAGTACTTC.

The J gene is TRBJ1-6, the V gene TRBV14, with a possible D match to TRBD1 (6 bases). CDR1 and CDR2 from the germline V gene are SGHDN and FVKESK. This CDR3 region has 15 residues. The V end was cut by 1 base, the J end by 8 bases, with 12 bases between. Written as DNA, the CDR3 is TGTGCCAGCAGCCAAGGGGGGCTAGGGGATTCACCCCTCCACTTT. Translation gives CASSQGGLGDSPLHF.

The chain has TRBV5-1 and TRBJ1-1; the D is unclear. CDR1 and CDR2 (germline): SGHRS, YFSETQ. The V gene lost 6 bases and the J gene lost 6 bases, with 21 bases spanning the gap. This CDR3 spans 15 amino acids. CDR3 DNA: TGCGCCAGCACCCCCGGCGGTGTTTATCTGGCTGAAGCTTTCTTT. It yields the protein CASTPGGVYLAEAFF.

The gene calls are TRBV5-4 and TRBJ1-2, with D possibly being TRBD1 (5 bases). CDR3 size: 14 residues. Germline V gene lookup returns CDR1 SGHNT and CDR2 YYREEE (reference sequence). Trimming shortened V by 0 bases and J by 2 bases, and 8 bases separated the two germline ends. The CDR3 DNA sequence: TGTGCCAGCAGCTTGGTACAGGAGAACTATGGCTACACCTTC. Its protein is CASSLVQENYGYTF.

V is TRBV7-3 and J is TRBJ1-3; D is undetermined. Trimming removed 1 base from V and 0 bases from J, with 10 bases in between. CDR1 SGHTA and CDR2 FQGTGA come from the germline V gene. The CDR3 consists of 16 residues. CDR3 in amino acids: CASSLNGRSSGNTIYF. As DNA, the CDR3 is TGTGCCAGCAGCTTAAATGGCAGGTCCTCTGGAAACACCATATATTTT.

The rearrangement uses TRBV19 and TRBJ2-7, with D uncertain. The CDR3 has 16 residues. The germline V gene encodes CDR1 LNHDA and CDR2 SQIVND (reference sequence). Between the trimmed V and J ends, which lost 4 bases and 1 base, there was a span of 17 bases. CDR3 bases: TGTGCCAGTAGTAAAAACCAAGGAGTCCTATCCTACGAGCAGTACTTC. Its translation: CASSKNQGVLSYEQYF.

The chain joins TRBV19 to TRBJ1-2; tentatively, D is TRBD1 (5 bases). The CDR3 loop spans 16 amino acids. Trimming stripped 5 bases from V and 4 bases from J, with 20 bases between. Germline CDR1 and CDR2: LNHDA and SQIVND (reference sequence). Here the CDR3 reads CASSLLSTAGGYGYTF. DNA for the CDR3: TGTGCCAGTAGTCTGCTATCTACCGCCGGGGGCTATGGCTACACCTTC.

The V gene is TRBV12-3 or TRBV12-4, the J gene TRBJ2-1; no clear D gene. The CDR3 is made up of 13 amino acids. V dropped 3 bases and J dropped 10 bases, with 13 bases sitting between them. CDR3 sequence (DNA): TGTGCCAGCAGTTTGGGCCGCCAGTTCGAGCAGTTCTTC. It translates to CASSLGRQFEQFF.

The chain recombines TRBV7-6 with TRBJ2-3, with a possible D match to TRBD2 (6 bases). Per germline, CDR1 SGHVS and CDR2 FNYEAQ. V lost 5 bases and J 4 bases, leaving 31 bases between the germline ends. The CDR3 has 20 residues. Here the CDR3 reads CASSPLSRGRGLGPSDTQYF. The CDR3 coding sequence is TGTGCCAGCAGCCCACTCAGTAGGGGCCGGGGACTCGGGCCCTCAGATACGCAGTATTTT.

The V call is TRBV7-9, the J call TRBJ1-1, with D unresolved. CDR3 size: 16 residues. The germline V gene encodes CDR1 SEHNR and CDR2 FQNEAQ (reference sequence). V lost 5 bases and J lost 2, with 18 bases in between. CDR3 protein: CASSPPAKTLNTEAFF. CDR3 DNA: TGTGCCAGCAGCCCCCCAGCGAAAACGTTAAACACTGAAGCTTTCTTT.

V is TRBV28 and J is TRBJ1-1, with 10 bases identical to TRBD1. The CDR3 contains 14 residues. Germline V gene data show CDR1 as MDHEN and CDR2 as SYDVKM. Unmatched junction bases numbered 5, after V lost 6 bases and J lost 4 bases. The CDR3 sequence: CASRGGTGVTEAFF. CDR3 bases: TGTGCCAGCAGGGGAGGGACAGGGGTCACTGAAGCTTTCTTT.

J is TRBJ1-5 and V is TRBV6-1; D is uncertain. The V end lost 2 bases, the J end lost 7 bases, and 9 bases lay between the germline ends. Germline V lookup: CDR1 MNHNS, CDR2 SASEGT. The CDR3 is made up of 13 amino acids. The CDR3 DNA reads TGTGCCAGCAGTGAAAGTGGTAGCCAGCCCCAGCATTTT. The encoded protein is CASSESGSQPQHF.

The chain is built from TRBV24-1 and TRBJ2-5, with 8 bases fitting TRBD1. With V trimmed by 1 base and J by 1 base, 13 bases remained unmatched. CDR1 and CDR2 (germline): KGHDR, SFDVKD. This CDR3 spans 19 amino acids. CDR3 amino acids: CATSDFRSGRGPLQETQYF. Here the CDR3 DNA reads TGTGCCACCAGTGATTTTCGTAGTGGCAGGGGGCCTCTCCAAGAGACCCAGTACTTC.